A selection of T cell receptor beta chains follows, all from one sample in a study of graft-versus-host responses after intestinal transplantation. Using immunoSEQ multiplex PCR, the repertoire was profiled, and TCRdb retains in-frame clones only, with some absent. The sample holds fewer than 70,000 clones; around nine tenths are singletons and the top ten take roughly 6.7%. The sample consisted of bone marrow, taken roughly 780 days after intestinal transplantation. The receptors shown here come from a human patient who received an intestinal transplant, so some T cells may come from the graft donor. The CDR3 runs from the conserved cysteine through the conserved F or W. Each record gives: CDR3 length, clone size, V gene, J gene, D gene, CDR3 DNA, CDR3 protein. D genes are given only for firm matches. The size field is filled for only some rows; it gives once, few, many or a size class.

14	-	TRBV18	TRBJ1-2	-	TGTGCCAGCTCACCACCGTCTGCTGCTCGGATCTACACCTTC	CASSPPSAARIYTF
15	-	TRBV12-2	TRBJ2-5	-	TGTGCAAGTCGCGAAGAAGGGGGTACCCAAGAGACCCAGTACTTC	CASREEGGTQETQYF
17	-	TRBV27	TRBJ2-1	-	TGTGCCACCTCGGGTAGCGGCTTTTACAGCTCCTACAATGAGCAGTTCTTC	CATSGSGFYSSYNEQFF
13	-	TRBV18	TRBJ2-5	-	TGTGCCAGCTCACCACGGGGCCAAGAGACCCAGTACTTC	CASSPRGQETQYF
12	once	TRBV30	TRBJ1-3	-	TGTGCTTGTACGGGGTCTGGAAACACCATATATTTT	CACTGSGNTIYF
16	-	TRBV13	TRBJ2-1	-	TGTGCCAGCAGCTCTCGCAGGGGGGAAAACTACAATGAGCAGTTCTTC	CASSSRRGENYNEQFF
13	-	TRBV7-9	TRBJ1-6	-	TGTGCCAGCAGCTCCCAGATGAATTCACCCCTCCACTTT	CASSSQMNSPLHF
15	-	TRBV2	TRBJ2-1	-	TGTGCCAGCAGCGATGCCCCCGCCTTTGGCAATGAGCAGTTCTTC	CASSDAPAFGNEQFF
15	-	TRBV5-4	TRBJ1-1	-	TGTGCCAGCAGCCCCTCCCGGGGGTCTGCCCTAGAAGCTTTCTTT	CASSPSRGSALEAFF
14	-	TRBV5-1	TRBJ2-1	TRBD2	TGCGCCAGCAGCTTAGCGGGGTTCTACAATGAGCAGTTCTTC	CASSLAGFYNEQFF
14	-	TRBV13	TRBJ2-7	-	TGTGCCAGCAGGAGACTAGGGCGGTCCTACGAGCAGTACTTC	CASRRLGRSYEQYF
15	-	TRBV7-6	TRBJ2-5	TRBD2	TGTGCCAGCAGCTTAGAGGCGGGGGGGCAAGAGACCCAGTACTTC	CASSLEAGGQETQYF
15	-	TRBV5-4	TRBJ2-6	-	TGTGCCAGCAGCTGGGGGTCGTCAGGGGCCAACGTCCTGACTTTC	CASSWGSSGANVLTF
17	-	TRBV27	TRBJ1-6	-	TGTGCCAGCAGCTTCTATCTTCCAGGGGCGGGGGACTCACCCCTCCACTTT	CASSFYLPGAGDSPLHF
15	-	TRBV9	TRBJ2-7	TRBD1	TGTGCCAGCAGCGGGGTGGGGACAGGGAGGACCGAGCAGTACTTC	CASSGVGTGRTEQYF